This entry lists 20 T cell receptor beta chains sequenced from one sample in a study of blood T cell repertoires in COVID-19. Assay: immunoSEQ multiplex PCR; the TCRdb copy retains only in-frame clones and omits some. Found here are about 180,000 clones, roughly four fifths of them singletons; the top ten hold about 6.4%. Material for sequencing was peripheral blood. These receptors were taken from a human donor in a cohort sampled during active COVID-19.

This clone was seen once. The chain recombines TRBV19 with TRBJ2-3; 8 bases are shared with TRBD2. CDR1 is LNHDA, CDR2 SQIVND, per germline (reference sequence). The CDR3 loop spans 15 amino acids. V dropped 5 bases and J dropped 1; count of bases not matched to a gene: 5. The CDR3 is CASSPLRGGTDTQYF. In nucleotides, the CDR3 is TGTGCCAGTAGTCCCTTGCGGGGGGGCACAGATACGCAGTATTTT.

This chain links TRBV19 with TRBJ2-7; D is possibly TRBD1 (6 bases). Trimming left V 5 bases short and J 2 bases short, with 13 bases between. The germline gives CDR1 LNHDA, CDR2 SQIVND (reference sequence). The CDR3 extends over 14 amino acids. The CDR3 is CASSVTGSPYEQYF. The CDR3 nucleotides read TGTGCCAGTAGTGTTACAGGGTCACCCTACGAGCAGTACTTC.

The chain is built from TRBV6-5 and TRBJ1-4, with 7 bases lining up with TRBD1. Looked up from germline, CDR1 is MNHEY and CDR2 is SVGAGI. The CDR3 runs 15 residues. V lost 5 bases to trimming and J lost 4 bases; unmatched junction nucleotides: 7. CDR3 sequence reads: CASSIPGQLNEKLFF. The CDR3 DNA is TGTGCCAGCAGTATCCCGGGACAGCTTAATGAAAAACTGTTTTTT.

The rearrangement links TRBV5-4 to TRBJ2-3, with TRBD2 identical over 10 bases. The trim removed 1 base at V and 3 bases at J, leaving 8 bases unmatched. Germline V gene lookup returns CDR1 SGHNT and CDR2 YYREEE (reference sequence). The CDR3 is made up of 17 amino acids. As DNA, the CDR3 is TGTGCCAGCAGCTTGAGAGCGGGGGGGCAGGGTACAGATACGCAGTATTTT. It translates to CASSLRAGGQGTDTQYF.

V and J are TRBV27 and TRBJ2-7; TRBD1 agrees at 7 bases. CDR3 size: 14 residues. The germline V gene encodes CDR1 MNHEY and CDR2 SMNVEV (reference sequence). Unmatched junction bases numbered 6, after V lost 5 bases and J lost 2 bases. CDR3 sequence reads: CASSLGTVAYEQYF. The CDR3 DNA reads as TGTGCCAGCAGTCTAGGGACAGTAGCCTACGAGCAGTACTTC.

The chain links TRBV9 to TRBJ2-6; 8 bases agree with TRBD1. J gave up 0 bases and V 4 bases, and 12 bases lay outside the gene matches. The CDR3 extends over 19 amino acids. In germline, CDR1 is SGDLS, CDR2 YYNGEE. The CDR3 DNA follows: TGTGCCAGCAGCTTACGAGAAGGGACAGGTCCCTCTGGGGCCAACGTCCTGACTTTC. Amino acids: CASSLREGTGPSGANVLTF.

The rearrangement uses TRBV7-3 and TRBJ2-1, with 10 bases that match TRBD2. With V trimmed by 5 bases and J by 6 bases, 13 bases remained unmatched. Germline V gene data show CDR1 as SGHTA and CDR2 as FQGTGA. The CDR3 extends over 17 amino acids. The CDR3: CASSPMERTSGINEQFF. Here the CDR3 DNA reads TGTGCCAGCAGCCCCATGGAGAGGACTAGCGGCATCAATGAGCAGTTCTTC.

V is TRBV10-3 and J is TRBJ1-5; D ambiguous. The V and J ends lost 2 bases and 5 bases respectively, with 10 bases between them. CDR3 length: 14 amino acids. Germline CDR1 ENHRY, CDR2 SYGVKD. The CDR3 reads CAISEGQADQPQHF. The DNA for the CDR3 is TGTGCCATCAGTGAGGGGCAGGCCGATCAGCCCCAGCATTTT.

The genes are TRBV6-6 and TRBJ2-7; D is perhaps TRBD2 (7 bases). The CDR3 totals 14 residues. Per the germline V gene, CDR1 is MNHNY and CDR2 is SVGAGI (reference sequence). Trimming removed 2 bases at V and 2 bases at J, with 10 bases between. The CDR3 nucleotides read TGTGCCAGCAGTTACGGGGGGGCCACCTACGAGCAGTACTTC. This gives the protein CASSYGGATYEQYF.

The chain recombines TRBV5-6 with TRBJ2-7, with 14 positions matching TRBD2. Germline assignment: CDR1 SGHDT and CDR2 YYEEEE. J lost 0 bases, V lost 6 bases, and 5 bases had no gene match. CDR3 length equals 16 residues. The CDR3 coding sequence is TGTGCCAGCAACGGACTAGCGGGGGGCAACTCCTACGAGCAGTACTTC. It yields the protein CASNGLAGGNSYEQYF.

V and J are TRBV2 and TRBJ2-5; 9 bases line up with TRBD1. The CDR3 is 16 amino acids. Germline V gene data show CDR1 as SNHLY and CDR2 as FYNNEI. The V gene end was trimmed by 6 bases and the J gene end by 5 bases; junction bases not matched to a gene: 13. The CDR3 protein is CASRGRDREWSETQYF. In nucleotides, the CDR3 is TGTGCCAGCAGGGGCCGGGACAGGGAATGGAGTGAGACCCAGTACTTC.

The CDR3 protein is CASSLQGALTDTQYF. CDR3 DNA: TGCGCCAGCAGCCTACAGGGGGCGCTCACAGATACGCAGTATTTT. The J gene is TRBJ2-3, the V gene TRBV4-1; 9 positions match TRBD1. The ends lost 4 bases at V and 2 bases at J; junction bases unmatched: 4. The CDR3 extends over 15 amino acids. Germline-derived CDR1 and CDR2 are MGHRA and YSYEKL.

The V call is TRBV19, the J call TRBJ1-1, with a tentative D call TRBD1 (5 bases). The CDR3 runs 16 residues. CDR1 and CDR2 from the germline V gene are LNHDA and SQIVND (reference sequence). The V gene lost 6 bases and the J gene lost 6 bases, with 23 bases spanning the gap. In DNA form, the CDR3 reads TGTGCCAGTAGCCTCACAGGAATCCGGGAGGCCTCTGAAGCTTTCTTT. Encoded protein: CASSLTGIREASEAFF.

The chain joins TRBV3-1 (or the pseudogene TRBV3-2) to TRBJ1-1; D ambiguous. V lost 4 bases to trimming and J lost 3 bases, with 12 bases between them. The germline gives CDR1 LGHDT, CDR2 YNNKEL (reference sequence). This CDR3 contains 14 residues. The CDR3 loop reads CASSPRDTHTEAFF. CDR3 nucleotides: TGTGCCAGCAGCCCCCGCGACACGCACACTGAAGCTTTCTTT.

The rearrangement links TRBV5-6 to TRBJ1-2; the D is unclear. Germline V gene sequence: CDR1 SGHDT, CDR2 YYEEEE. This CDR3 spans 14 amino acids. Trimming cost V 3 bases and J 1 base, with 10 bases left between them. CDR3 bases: TGTGCCAGCAGCTCCTCGGGTCTTAACTATGGCTACACCTTC. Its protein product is CASSSSGLNYGYTF.

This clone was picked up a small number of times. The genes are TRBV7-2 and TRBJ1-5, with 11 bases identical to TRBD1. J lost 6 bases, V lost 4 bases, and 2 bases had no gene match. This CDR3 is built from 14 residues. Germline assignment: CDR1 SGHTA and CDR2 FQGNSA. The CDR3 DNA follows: TGTGCCAGCAGCTCCGGGACAGGGGGTCAGCCCCAGCATTTT. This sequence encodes CASSSGTGGQPQHF. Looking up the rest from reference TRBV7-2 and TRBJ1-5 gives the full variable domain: GAGVSQSPSNKVTEKGKDVELRCDPISGHTALYWYRQSLGQGLEFLIYFQGNSAPDKSGLPSDRFSAERTGGSVSTLTIQRTQQEDSAVYLCASSSGTGGQPQHFGDGTRLSIL.

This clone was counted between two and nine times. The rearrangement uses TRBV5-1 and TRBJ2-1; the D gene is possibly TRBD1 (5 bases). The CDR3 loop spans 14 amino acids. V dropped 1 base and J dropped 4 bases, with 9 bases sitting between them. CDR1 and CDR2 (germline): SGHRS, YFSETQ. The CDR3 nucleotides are TGCGCCAGCAGCTTGAACAGGCCTTACAATGAGCAGTTCTTC. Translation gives CASSLNRPYNEQFF.

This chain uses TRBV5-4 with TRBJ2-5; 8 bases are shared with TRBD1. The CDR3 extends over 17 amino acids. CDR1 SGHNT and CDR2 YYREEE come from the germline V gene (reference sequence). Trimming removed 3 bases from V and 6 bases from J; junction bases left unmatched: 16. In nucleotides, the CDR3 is TGTGCCAGCAGCTCCCGTACCGCCGGGACAGGCAGAAAGACCCAGTACTTC. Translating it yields CASSSRTAGTGRKTQYF.

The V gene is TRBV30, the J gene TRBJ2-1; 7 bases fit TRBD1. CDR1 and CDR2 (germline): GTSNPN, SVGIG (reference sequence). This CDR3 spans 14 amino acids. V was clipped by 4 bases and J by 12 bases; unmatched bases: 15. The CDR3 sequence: CAWKGAGALGGQFF. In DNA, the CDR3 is TGTGCCTGGAAGGGGGCAGGGGCCCTTGGTGGGCAGTTCTTC.

The CDR3: CASTPHRDSSYNEQFF. The CDR3 DNA reads as TGTGCCAGCACCCCGCACCGGGACAGTAGTTACAATGAGCAGTTCTTC. V gene TRBV27 combines with J gene TRBJ2-1; 7 bases fit TRBD1. After removal of 7 bases from V and 4 bases from J, the junction contained 13 bases not matched to a gene. CDR3 length: 16 residues. Germline CDR1 reads MNHEY; CDR2 reads SMNVEV (reference sequence).